Below, 28 T cell receptor beta chains from the same sample are listed, as sequenced in a study of blood T cells in healthy people across ages. A second PCR, run for roughly 7 to 11 cycles, used a sample-barcoded 5' primer plus a J-beta primer mix. Via MiXCR, TCRdb re-called the 5' RACE reads, giving one row per CDR3 protein. The sample yields 1,300,000 or so distinct CDR3 sequences, approximately 59% seen once. The sample taken for sequencing was blood. These receptors all come from a man aged 18 to 35 in good health.

The chain links TRBV28 to TRBJ2-5; D may be TRBD1 (5 bases). The tail of the sequence fits TRBJ2-7 better, so the J call may be wrong. This CDR3 is built from 15 residues. CDR1 and CDR2 from the germline V gene are MDHEN and SYDVKM. This CDR3 is CASTDQGVRTSEQYF. Written as DNA, the CDR3 is TGTGCCAGCACCGACCAGGGCGTACGGACAAGCGAGCAGTACTTC.

The chain recombines TRBV6-6 with TRBJ2-5; possibly TRBD2 for D (7 bases). The CDR3 is made up of 15 amino acids. CDR1 MNHNY and CDR2 SVGAGI come from the germline V gene (reference sequence). The V gene lost 4 bases and the J gene lost 2 bases, with 14 bases spanning the gap. CDR3 sequence: CASSSVGRGQETQYF. Written as DNA, the CDR3 is TGTGCCAGCAGTTCCGTGGGGAGGGGGCAAGAGACCCAGTACTTC.

The chain recombines TRBV18 with TRBJ2-6; TRBD1 agrees at 8 bases. The CDR3 covers 17 residues. The V and J ends lost 8 bases and 1 base, in that order; junction bases with no gene match: 10. Germline V CDR1 and CDR2: KGHSH, LQKENI. This CDR3 reads CASGRMDRVSGANVLTF. The CDR3 DNA reads as TGTGCCAGCGGGAGAATGGACAGGGTTTCTGGGGCCAACGTCCTGACTTTC.

The V call is TRBV11-2, the J call TRBJ2-7; D gene uncertain. In germline, CDR1 is SGHAT, CDR2 FQNNGV. The CDR3 extends over 12 amino acids. V was trimmed by 2 bases and J by 6 bases, leaving 8 bases between them. The CDR3: CASSLNPREQYF. DNA for the CDR3: TGTGCCAGCAGCTTAAACCCCCGCGAGCAGTACTTC.

The chain uses TRBV7-9 and TRBJ1-1; TRBD1 might be the D (6 bases). This CDR3 is built from 13 residues. Per germline, CDR1 SEHNR and CDR2 FQNEAQ (reference sequence). Trimming removed 5 bases at V and 2 bases at J, with 9 bases between. The CDR3 DNA follows: TGTGCCAGCAGCCGGACAGATAACACTGAAGCTTTCTTT. This encodes CASSRTDNTEAFF.

This clonotype showed up just once. The genes are TRBV27 and TRBJ2-4; the match to TRBD1 covers 7 bases. The last part of the DNA fits TRBJ2-7 better; the J call may be wrong. The length of the CDR3 is 15 residues. From germline, CDR1 is MNHEY and CDR2 SMNVEV (reference sequence). CDR3 nucleotides: TGTGCCAGCAGTTTATCCTTAACAGGGGAAGGCGAGCAGTACTTC. This encodes CASSLSLTGEGEQYF.

This clonotype was seen more than once but under ten times. The chain uses TRBV7-2 and TRBJ2-5, with 11 nucleotides matching TRBD1. The junction had 3 bases not matched to a gene; V was cut back by 0 bases and J by 3 bases. Germline-derived CDR1 and CDR2 are SGHTA and FQGNSA. The CDR3 extends over 16 amino acids. CDR3 amino acids: CASSLAGTGGKETQYF. CDR3 DNA sequence: TGTGCCAGCAGCTTAGCCGGGACAGGGGGAAAAGAGACCCAGTACTTC.

This sequence joins TRBV4-3 and TRBJ2-5, with D possibly called TRBD1 or TRBD2 (6 bases each). CDR1 is LGHNA, CDR2 YSLEER, per germline. V was pared by 6 bases and J by 6 bases, with 20 bases between. This CDR3 has 15 amino acids. CDR3 loop: CASSPLGGGVQTQYF. CDR3 DNA sequence: TGCGCCAGCAGTCCCCTCGGGGGCGGAGTCCAGACCCAGTACTTC.

V gene TRBV19 combines with J gene TRBJ2-7; tentative D call: TRBD2 (6 bases). The CDR3 consists of 14 residues. V was clipped by 2 bases and J by 3 bases, with 11 bases between them. Germline CDR1 and CDR2: LNHDA and SQIVND (reference sequence). The CDR3 DNA reads as TGTGCCAGTAGTATATGGGGGGATTGCTACGAGCAGTACTTC. Protein sequence: CASSIWGDCYEQYF.

The chain joins TRBV19 to TRBJ2-5, with D perhaps TRBD1 (5 bases). The ends were cut back, 5 bases at V and 1 base at J, with 11 bases in the middle. Germline V CDR1 and CDR2: LNHDA, SQIVND (reference sequence). The CDR3 covers 14 residues. CDR3 residues: CASSPQGSQETQYF. CDR3 coding DNA: TGTGCCAGTAGTCCCCAGGGTTCCCAAGAGACCCAGTACTTC.

The chain links TRBV20-1 to TRBJ2-1; D is possibly TRBD1 or TRBD2 (5 bases each). Germline CDR1 is DFQATT and CDR2 is SNEGSKA (reference sequence). The CDR3 has 12 amino acids. Trimming removed 6 bases from V and 9 bases from J, with 15 bases in between. CDR3 sequence (DNA): TGCAGTGCCGGTGGGGGTCAGGGTGAGCAGTTCTTC. This encodes CSAGGGQGEQFF.

The V call is TRBV27, the J call TRBJ1-1; D gene ambiguous. There are 13 residues in the CDR3. V was cut by 7 bases and J by 5 bases, with 14 bases left in between. CDR1 is MNHEY, CDR2 SMNVEV, per germline (reference sequence). CDR3 in amino acids: CASKARIWTEAFF. CDR3 nucleotides: TGTGCCAGCAAAGCCAGGATATGGACTGAAGCTTTCTTT.

The V call is TRBV3-1, the J call TRBJ1-5; D unclear. Germline values: CDR1 LGHDT, CDR2 YNNKEL (reference sequence). Between the trimmed V and J ends, which lost 4 bases and 6 bases, there was a span of 10 bases. This CDR3 contains 13 residues. The CDR3 loop is CASSPTPFQPQHF. The CDR3 nucleotides read TGTGCCAGCAGCCCCACCCCGTTTCAGCCCCAGCATTTT.

The chain is built from TRBV24-1 and TRBJ2-3; D gene ambiguous. Trimming stripped 2 bases from V and 6 bases from J, with 8 bases between. Germline V CDR1 and CDR2: KGHDR, SFDVKD. The CDR3 length is 13 residues. CDR3 region: CATSDWVLDTQYF. The DNA for the CDR3 is TGTGCCACCAGTGATTGGGTCTTGGATACGCAGTATTTT.

V usage is TRBV6-6 and J usage is TRBJ1-6; no clear D. Germline V gene data show CDR1 as MNHNY and CDR2 as SVGAGI (reference sequence). The CDR3 has 16 residues. Trimming cost V 5 bases and J 4 bases, with 15 bases left between them. The chain's CDR3 is CASSRGEALYNSPLHF. The CDR3, as DNA: TGTGCCAGCAGTCGCGGGGAAGCCTTGTATAATTCACCCCTCCACTTT.

There are a few counts of this clonotype. As DNA, the CDR3 is TGTGCCAGCAGTTTATCGTGGACCGCGAGCAATCAGCCCCAGCATTTT. It is translated as CASSLSWTASNQPQHF. This chain joins TRBV27 and TRBJ1-5; D not resolved. The CDR3 covers 16 residues. Germline V lookup: CDR1 MNHEY, CDR2 SMNVEV (reference sequence). Trimming took off 0 bases at V and 1 base at J, with 10 bases between the two ends.

The genes are TRBV6-6 and TRBJ2-7; TRBD1 agrees at 8 bases. The V segment lost 2 bases and the J segment 7 bases; nucleotides outside the gene matches: 7. The CDR3 extends over 14 amino acids. The germline CDR1 and CDR2 sequences are MNHNY and SVGAGI (reference sequence). In nucleotides, the CDR3 is TGTGCCAGCAGTTACACGGACAGGGTCGATGAGCAGTACTTC. It yields the protein CASSYTDRVDEQYF.

This rearrangement joins TRBV20-1 to TRBJ2-3; D is possibly TRBD2 (6 bases). The CDR3 contains 15 residues. The germline CDR1 and CDR2 sequences are DFQATT and SNEGSKA (reference sequence). V lost 3 bases and J lost 4, with 17 bases in between. The CDR3 is CSASDRLVSADTQYF. DNA of the CDR3: TGCAGTGCTAGCGACCGACTAGTATCGGCAGATACGCAGTATTTT.

The rearrangement links TRBV11-2 to TRBJ2-2, with 8 bases that match TRBD2. This CDR3 region has 15 residues. Trimming at V came to 3 bases and at J to 6 bases, leaving 6 bases not matched to a gene. Germline assignment: CDR1 SGHAT and CDR2 FQNNGV. CDR3 loop: CASSFSGTMPGELFF. The CDR3 DNA is TGTGCCAGCAGCTTTAGCGGGACCATGCCCGGGGAGCTGTTTTTT.

The V gene is TRBV7-9, the J gene TRBJ2-3; the match to TRBD1 covers 10 bases. Germline trimming cut 4 bases from V and 2 bases from J; bases unmatched to any gene: 12. Germline values: CDR1 SEHNR, CDR2 FQNEAQ (reference sequence). This CDR3 region has 18 residues. In DNA, the CDR3 is TGTGCCAGCAGCTCCGACCGACGGGACAGGGGCCTCACAGATACGCAGTATTTT. This gives the protein CASSSDRRDRGLTDTQYF.

CDR3 loop: CATGRDSGYTF. The CDR3 nucleotides are TGTGCCACCGGAAGGGATTCTGGCTACACCTTC. V usage is TRBV4-2 and J usage is TRBJ1-2; D is ambiguous. Germline assignment: CDR1 LGHNA and CDR2 YNFKEQ. Between the trimmed V and J ends, which lost 10 bases and 7 bases, there was a span of 13 bases. This CDR3 is 11 amino acids long.

This clonotype was seen just once. This chain links TRBV7-6 with TRBJ1-1, with D uncertain. The CDR3 runs 15 residues. CDR1 and CDR2 from the germline V gene are SGHVS and FNYEAQ. Trimming stripped 1 base from V and 0 bases from J, with 9 bases between. The CDR3 here is CASSLGRSLNTEAFF. The CDR3 nucleotides are TGTGCCAGCAGCTTAGGAAGAAGCCTGAACACTGAAGCTTTCTTT.

The gene calls are TRBV6-1 and TRBJ1-6; no definite D call. Germline-derived CDR1 and CDR2 are MNHNS and SASEGT. V was pared by 2 bases and J by 7 bases, with 12 bases between. There are 15 residues in the CDR3. The CDR3 DNA reads TGTGCCAGCAGTGAATGGGAGACGGAGAATTCACCCCTCCACTTT. It translates to CASSEWETENSPLHF.

This clonotype has only a few counts. CDR3 region: CASSLTGGAYEQYF. The CDR3 DNA sequence: TGTGCCAGCAGTTTAACGGGAGGAGCCTACGAGCAGTACTTC. The chain has TRBV7-2 and TRBJ2-7; 7 bases align to TRBD2. V was pared by 6 bases and J by 2 bases, with 7 bases of the junction left unmatched. Germline CDR1 is SGHTA and CDR2 is FQGNSA. CDR3 size: 14 residues. The complete variable domain, with remaining parts taken from reference TRBV7-2 and TRBJ2-7, reads GAGVSQSPSNKVTEKGKDVELRCDPISGHTALYWYRQSLGQGLEFLIYFQGNSAPDKSGLPSDRFSAERTGGSVSTLTIQRTQQEDSAVYLCASSLTGGAYEQYFGPGTRLTVT.

In this sample, this clonotype turned up once. The chain employs TRBV29-1 and TRBJ2-5; the D gene is possibly TRBD1 (5 bases). The J call could be wrong; TRBJ2-7 is a better fit for the DNA end. This CDR3 has 12 residues. Germline CDR1 and CDR2: SQVTM and ANQGSEA. CDR3 amino acids: CSVVPTDYEQYF. CDR3 bases: TGCAGCGTTGTTCCGACAGACTACGAGCAGTACTTC.

V usage is TRBV11-2 and J usage is TRBJ2-1; TRBD2 is a possible D gene (6 bases). V lost 3 bases to trimming and J lost 7 bases, with 19 bases between them. The germline V gene has CDR1 SGHAT and CDR2 FQNNGV. This CDR3 contains 16 residues. The chain's CDR3 is CASSLGSGLFANEQFF. The CDR3, as DNA: TGTGCCAGCAGCTTGGGGTCGGGACTCTTTGCGAATGAGCAGTTCTTC. The variable domain in full, completed from reference TRBV11-2 and TRBJ2-1, reads EAGVAQSPRYKIIEKRQSVAFWCNPISGHATLYWYQQILGQGPKLLIQFQNNGVVDDSQLPKDRFSAERLKGVDSTLKIQPAKLEDSAVYLCASSLGSGLFANEQFFGPGTRLTVL.

The chain recombines TRBV10-3 with TRBJ2-1; D unclear. The CDR3 runs to 15 residues. The V gene lost 4 bases and the J gene lost 5 bases, with 15 bases spanning the gap. Germline V gene data show CDR1 as ENHRY and CDR2 as SYGVKD. Here the CDR3 reads CAISGSSSRDNEQFF. The CDR3 DNA sequence: TGTGCCATCAGTGGATCGTCTTCTAGGGACAATGAGCAGTTCTTC.

The chain recombines TRBV12-3 or TRBV12-4 with TRBJ2-7; a possible D gene is TRBD2 (5 bases). This CDR3 has 21 residues. Trimming took off 2 bases at V and 6 bases at J, with 35 bases between the two ends. In DNA, the CDR3 is TGTGCCAGCAGTTTATCGGGGTTTGGGGAACTCCACCGAGCAGTAGGTCCCGAGCAGTACTTC. Its protein is CASSLSGFGELHRAVGPEQYF.